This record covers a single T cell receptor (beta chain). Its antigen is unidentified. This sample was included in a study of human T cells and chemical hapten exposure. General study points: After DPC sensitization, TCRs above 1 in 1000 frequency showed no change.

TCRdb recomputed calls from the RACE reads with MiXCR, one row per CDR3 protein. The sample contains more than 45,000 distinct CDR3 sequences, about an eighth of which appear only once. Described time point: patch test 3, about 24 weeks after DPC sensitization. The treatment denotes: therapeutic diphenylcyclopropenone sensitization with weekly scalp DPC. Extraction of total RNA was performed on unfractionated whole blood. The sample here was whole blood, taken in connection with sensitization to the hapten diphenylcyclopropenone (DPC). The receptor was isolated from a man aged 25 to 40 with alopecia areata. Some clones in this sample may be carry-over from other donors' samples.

The CDR3 loop reads CASSEGDFFTDTQYF. DNA for the CDR3: TGTGCCAGCAGCGAAGGGGACTTCTTCACAGATACGCAGTATTTT. V and J are TRBV5-4 and TRBJ2-3; a possible D gene is TRBD2 (6 bases). From germline, CDR1 is SGHNT and CDR2 YYREEE (reference sequence). Trimming cost V 4 bases and J 2 bases, with 14 bases left between them. This CDR3 spans 15 amino acids.